What follows are 27 T cell receptor beta chains derived from one specimen sequenced in a study of T cells after yellow fever vaccination. One entry per CDR3 protein results from TCRdb running MiXCR on the 5' RACE reads. The sample shows about 240,000 distinct CDR3 sequences, 6.9% of them seen only once. The sequencing used CD4+ T cells sorted from PBMCs, collected 15 days after the yellow fever booster vaccination. The source is a young man who received the YFV17D yellow fever vaccine.

The V call is TRBV7-2, the J call TRBJ2-7; 7 nucleotides align to TRBD1. V lost 5 bases and J lost 4; bases outside the gene matches: 11. The CDR3 is made up of 15 amino acids. CDR1 and CDR2 from the germline V gene are SGHTA and FQGNSA. DNA of the CDR3: TGTGCCAGCAGCCTAAACTCGGCAGGGGGATACGAGCAGTACTTC. Protein product: CASSLNSAGGYEQYF. The entire variable domain, with the rest obtained from reference TRBV7-2 and TRBJ2-7, is as follows: GAGVSQSPSNKVTEKGKDVELRCDPISGHTALYWYRQSLGQGLEFLIYFQGNSAPDKSGLPSDRFSAERTGGSVSTLTIQRTQQEDSAVYLCASSLNSAGGYEQYFGPGTRLTVT.

This clonotype was seen more than once but under ten times. The chain carries TRBV7-2 and TRBJ1-1; D gene ambiguous. Looked up from germline, CDR1 is SGHTA and CDR2 is FQGNSA. This CDR3 has 15 amino acids. V lost 5 bases to trimming and J lost 0 bases, with 13 bases between them. CDR3 DNA sequence: TGTGCCAGCAGCCACGGACGGAACATGAACACTGAAGCTTTCTTT. Amino acid sequence: CASSHGRNMNTEAFF.

This clonotype was seen only a few times. V gene TRBV6-5 combines with J gene TRBJ1-1; 9 nucleotides line up with TRBD1. V was clipped by 6 bases and J by 4 bases; unmatched bases: 6. Germline V gene data show CDR1 as MNHEY and CDR2 as SVGAGI. The CDR3 contains 14 residues. This chain's CDR3 is CASSRRDRVTEAFF. The CDR3 nucleotides read TGTGCCAGCAGCCGACGGGACAGGGTCACTGAAGCTTTCTTT.

V gene TRBV6-2 or TRBV6-3 combines with J gene TRBJ2-5; tentative D call: TRBD1 (6 bases). Trimming pared 7 bases from V and 1 base from J, leaving 13 bases between. Germline V CDR1 and CDR2: MNHEY, SVGEGT. This CDR3 has 14 amino acids. The chain's CDR3 is CASKLGTLQETQYF. For the CDR3, the DNA is TGTGCCAGCAAACTGGGGACACTCCAAGAGACCCAGTACTTC.

The V call is TRBV7-9, the J call TRBJ2-3, with 8 bases that match TRBD2. This CDR3 is built from 17 residues. CDR1 SEHNR and CDR2 FQNEAQ come from the germline V gene (reference sequence). Trimming cost V 4 bases and J 10 bases; bases outside gene matches: 19. CDR3 residues: CASSSLRGGNSISPQYF. The CDR3 bases are TGTGCCAGCAGCTCGCTCCGGGGGGGAAACAGCATCTCTCCGCAGTATTTT.

In this sample, this clonotype turned up a few times. The chain combines TRBV11-2 with TRBJ2-1; the match to TRBD2 covers 10 bases. The CDR3 length is 19 residues. Germline CDR1 SGHAT, CDR2 FQNNGV. With V trimmed by 8 bases and J by 1 base, 17 bases remained unmatched. CDR3 residues: CASRASGRWVSGSYNEQFF. Written as DNA, the CDR3 is TGTGCCAGCCGGGCTAGCGGGAGATGGGTGTCCGGTTCCTACAATGAGCAGTTCTTC.

CDR3 in DNA: TGTGCCAGCAGCTTAGCGCAGGCTAGCGTTGACGGGGAGCTGTTTTTT. Its translation: CASSLAQASVDGELFF. The chain couples TRBV7-2 to TRBJ2-2, with D perhaps matching TRBD2 (6 bases). The CDR3 sequence is 16 residues long. The germline CDR1 and CDR2 sequences are SGHTA and FQGNSA. V was clipped by 0 bases and J by 7 bases, with 15 bases between them.

This clonotype came up many times. This rearrangement joins TRBV20-1 to TRBJ2-7, with D possibly being TRBD2 (5 bases). In germline, CDR1 is DFQATT, CDR2 SNEGSKA (reference sequence). The CDR3 totals 11 residues. Written as DNA, the CDR3 is TGCACCGCTAGTCTAGCAGGAGAGCAGTACTTC. This gives the protein CTASLAGEQYF.

This clonotype was recorded at least ten times. This sequence joins TRBV7-3 and TRBJ2-3; the D is unclear. Trimming left V 5 bases short and J 2 bases short, with 8 bases between. Germline V gene sequence: CDR1 SGHTA, CDR2 FQGTGA. The CDR3 runs to 13 residues. This chain's CDR3 is CASSTGNTDTQYF. CDR3 nucleotide sequence: TGTGCCAGCAGCACGGGCAACACAGATACGCAGTATTTT.

This chain joins TRBV6-5 and TRBJ2-7, with 9 positions matching TRBD2. The V and J ends lost 7 bases and 5 bases, in that order; junction bases with no gene match: 12. There are 15 residues in the CDR3. Germline-derived CDR1 and CDR2 are MNHEY and SVGAGI. The CDR3: CASKISGSVWNEQYF. For the CDR3, the DNA is TGTGCCAGCAAAATTAGCGGGAGCGTTTGGAACGAGCAGTACTTC.

Many counts were recorded for this clonotype. The CDR3 sequence is CASSAGHLRGTDTQYF. The CDR3 nucleotides read TGCGCCAGCAGCGCTGGACACCTCAGGGGCACAGATACGCAGTATTTT. This sequence joins TRBV5-1 and TRBJ2-3; D perhaps matches TRBD1 (5 bases). Germline CDR1 and CDR2: SGHRS and YFSETQ. This CDR3 is 16 amino acids long. V gave up 4 bases and J gave up 1 base, with 16 bases separating them.

The sample holds many counts of this clonotype. The J gene is TRBJ1-1, the V gene TRBV21-1; the D call TRBD1 from the table was never checked on the DNA. TRBV21-1 is a listed pseudogene. CDR3 length: 14 residues. CDR3 nucleotide sequence: TGTGCCAGCAGCCGACAGGGGGAGGCGGGTGAAGCTTTCTTT. This gives the protein CASSRQGEAGEAFF.

The rearrangement joins TRBV29-1 to TRBJ2-2, with D maybe TRBD1 (6 bases). V lost 1 base, J lost 0 bases, and 15 bases lay in between. The CDR3 is 17 residues long. Germline V lookup: CDR1 SQVTM, CDR2 ANQGSEA. Written as DNA, the CDR3 is TGCAGCGTTGAAGTAAGGGGGAAGATGGCGAACACCGGGGAGCTGTTTTTT. Its protein is CSVEVRGKMANTGELFF.

This clonotype was seen more than once but under ten times. The gene calls are TRBV9 and TRBJ2-3, with a weak D call TRBD1 (5 bases). V lost 4 bases to trimming and J lost 2 bases, with 11 bases between them. Germline loops: CDR1 SGDLS, CDR2 YYNGEE. The CDR3 loop spans 14 amino acids. In DNA form, the CDR3 reads TGTGCCAGCAGCATCCAGGGTCTCACAGATACGCAGTATTTT. Its translation is CASSIQGLTDTQYF.

This chain joins TRBV29-1 and TRBJ2-7; unclear D gene. Germline V gives CDR1 SQVTM, CDR2 ANQGSEA. This CDR3 spans 16 amino acids. Trimming removed 2 bases from V and 2 bases from J, with 19 bases in between. The CDR3 here is CSVEQPGASLTYEQYF. The CDR3 DNA reads TGCAGCGTTGAACAGCCAGGAGCATCCCTTACCTACGAGCAGTACTTC.

This rearrangement joins TRBV11-2 to TRBJ2-7, with 12 bases that match TRBD2. Germline CDR1 SGHAT, CDR2 FQNNGV. Trimming took 5 bases from V and 2 from J; bases not matched to a gene: 19. The CDR3 covers 20 residues. The CDR3 loop reads CASSHKTLTGTSGSPYEQYF. CDR3 DNA sequence: TGTGCCAGCAGCCACAAAACCCTAACCGGGACTAGCGGGTCACCCTACGAGCAGTACTTC. The full variable domain, in which reference TRBV11-2 and TRBJ2-7 provide the parts outside the CDR3, is EAGVAQSPRYKIIEKRQSVAFWCNPISGHATLYWYQQILGQGPKLLIQFQNNGVVDDSQLPKDRFSAERLKGVDSTLKIQPAKLEDSAVYLCASSHKTLTGTSGSPYEQYFGPGTRLTVT.

The chain employs TRBV3-1 and TRBJ1-2; 9 bases align to TRBD1. CDR1 is LGHDT and CDR2 is YNNKEL in the germline V gene (reference sequence). This CDR3 has 18 residues. Trimming took 0 bases from V and 4 from J; bases not matched to a gene: 12. CDR3 DNA sequence: TGTGCCAGCAGCCAAGACTTAGGAGGGGGGACAGGGACCTATGGCTACACCTTC. This encodes CASSQDLGGGTGTYGYTF. Full variable domain (outside the CDR3, taken from reference TRBV3-1 and TRBJ1-2): DTAVSQTPKYLVTQMGNDKSIKCEQNLGHDTMYWYKQDSKKFLKIMFSYNNKELIINETVPNRFSPKSPDKAHLNLHINSLELGDSAVYFCASSQDLGGGTGTYGYTFGSGTRLTVV.

This clonotype occurred many times. This sequence joins TRBV20-1 and TRBJ2-1; D gene unclear. V lost 1 base and J 1 base, leaving 8 bases between the germline ends. CDR1 is DFQATT, CDR2 SNEGSKA, per germline (reference sequence). The CDR3 is 14 amino acids. The CDR3 spells CSARVQESYNEQFF. For the CDR3, the DNA is TGCAGTGCTAGAGTCCAGGAGTCCTACAATGAGCAGTTCTTC.

The chain joins TRBV10-3 to TRBJ2-7, with D possibly TRBD1 on 6 matching bases. The germline gives CDR1 ENHRY, CDR2 SYGVKD. The CDR3 sequence is 15 residues long. With 5 bases removed from V and 0 bases from J, the gap between germline ends came to 14 bases. The CDR3 coding sequence is TGTGCCATCAGTAGAATCCGGGACACCTCCTACGAGCAGTACTTC. This encodes CAISRIRDTSYEQYF.

The CDR3 protein is CASSQVSRASYEQYF. In DNA, the CDR3 is TGTGCCAGCAGCCAAGTCAGTCGGGCTTCCTACGAGCAGTACTTC. The V and J genes are TRBV3-1 and TRBJ2-7; D gene unclear. V lost 1 base, J lost 1 base, and 11 bases lay in between. This CDR3 spans 15 amino acids. CDR1 and CDR2 from the germline V gene are LGHDT and YNNKEL (reference sequence).

The V gene is TRBV5-4, the J gene TRBJ2-1; no reliable D call. This CDR3 has 14 residues. V gave up 4 bases and J gave up 7 bases, with 15 bases separating them. Germline CDR1 and CDR2: SGHNT and YYREEE (reference sequence). The chain's CDR3 is CASSTWTARNEQFF. Here the CDR3 DNA reads TGTGCCAGCAGCACCTGGACGGCTCGGAATGAGCAGTTCTTC.

This rearrangement joins TRBV5-8 to TRBJ1-1; maybe TRBD1 (5 bases). CDR1 is SGHTS, CDR2 YDEGEE, per germline. The CDR3 has 14 amino acids. Trimming removed 0 bases at V and 5 bases at J, with 11 bases between. The CDR3 spells CASSLVRGWTEAFF. The CDR3 DNA reads as TGTGCCAGCAGCTTGGTGAGGGGATGGACTGAAGCTTTCTTT.

The V and J genes are TRBV5-1 and TRBJ2-7; 10 bases align to TRBD2. The CDR3 is made up of 15 amino acids. The germline V gene has CDR1 SGHRS and CDR2 YFSETQ. J was trimmed by 4 bases and V by 0 bases; bases with no gene match: 4. CDR3 amino acids: CASSLEGTSVYEQYF. The CDR3 coding sequence is TGCGCCAGCAGCTTGGAAGGGACTAGCGTTTACGAGCAGTACTTC.

J is TRBJ2-7 and V is TRBV29-1; TRBD2 agrees at 7 bases. Germline CDR1 is SQVTM and CDR2 is ANQGSEA. Germline trimming cut 6 bases from V and 2 bases from J; bases unmatched to any gene: 7. This CDR3 comprises 13 residues. CDR3 sequence: CSVQREPTYEQYF. CDR3 DNA: TGCAGCGTCCAGCGGGAACCAACCTACGAGCAGTACTTC.

The sample holds many counts of this clonotype. The J gene is TRBJ1-1, the V gene TRBV7-8; no clear D. The CDR3 has 11 amino acids. Germline-derived CDR1 and CDR2 are SGHVS and FQNEAQ. Between the trimmed V and J ends, which lost 0 bases and 8 bases, there was a span of 4 bases. The CDR3 loop is CASSLATEAFF. The DNA for the CDR3 is TGTGCCAGCAGCTTAGCGACAGAAGCTTTCTTT.

There are a few counts of this clonotype. This chain links TRBV6-1 with TRBJ2-3; 9 bases align to TRBD1. CDR1 is MNHNS and CDR2 is SASEGT in the germline V gene. The length of the CDR3 is 16 residues. V trimming: 3 bases; J trimming: 6 bases; junction bases outside the gene matches: 10. CDR3 sequence (DNA): TGTGCCAGCAGTGACACAGGGGGCCCATTACGGGATACGCAGTATTTT. Translated, it gives CASSDTGGPLRDTQYF.

This clonotype was picked up a small number of times. The chain links TRBV20-1 to TRBJ1-2; D uncertain. CDR3 length equals 13 residues. With 3 bases removed from V and 4 bases from J, the gap between germline ends came to 12 bases. Germline lookup yields CDR1 DFQATT and CDR2 SNEGSKA (reference sequence). The CDR3: CSASWSKSYGYTF. In DNA form, the CDR3 reads TGCAGTGCTAGTTGGAGTAAGAGCTATGGCTACACCTTC.